A single sample is the source of the 2 T cell receptor beta chains below, sequenced in a study of blood T cell repertoires in COVID-19. Measured with immunoSEQ multiplex PCR; TCRdb has only the in-frame clones, and not every one. The sample includes 120,000 to 150,000 clones, 85% seen only once; the top ten take 3%. Sequencing used peripheral blood. These receptors originate from a woman in her forties with active or convalescent COVID-19.

A single count supports this clone. The chain recombines TRBV28 with TRBJ1-3, with TRBD1 matching 12 bases. The V gene's germline CDR1 is MDHEN and CDR2 SYDVKM. With V trimmed by 5 bases and J by 4 bases, 9 bases remained unmatched. The CDR3 covers 17 residues. CDR3 bases: TGTGCCAGCAGTCCCGCCGGGACAGGGGGCCTGGGAAACACCATATATTTT. Translating it yields CASSPAGTGGLGNTIYF.

The V call is TRBV2, the J call TRBJ2-2; no definite D call. The CDR3 is made up of 12 amino acids. Looked up from germline, CDR1 is SNHLY and CDR2 is FYNNEI. V was trimmed by 6 bases and J by 7 bases, leaving 9 bases between them. In DNA, the CDR3 is TGTGCCAGCAGCGGGTTGATCGGGGAGCTGTTTTTT. Translation gives CASSGLIGELFF.